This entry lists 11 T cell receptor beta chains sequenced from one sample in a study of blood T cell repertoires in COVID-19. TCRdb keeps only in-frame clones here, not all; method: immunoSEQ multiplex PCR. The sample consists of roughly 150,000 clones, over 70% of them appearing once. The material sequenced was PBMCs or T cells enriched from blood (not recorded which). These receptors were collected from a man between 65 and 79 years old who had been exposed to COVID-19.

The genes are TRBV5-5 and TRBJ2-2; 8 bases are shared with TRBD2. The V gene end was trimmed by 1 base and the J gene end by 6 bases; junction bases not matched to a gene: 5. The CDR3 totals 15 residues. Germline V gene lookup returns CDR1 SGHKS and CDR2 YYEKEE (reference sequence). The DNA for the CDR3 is TGTGCCAGCAGCTTGACCGGGAGGGTTCCCGGGGAGCTGTTTTTT. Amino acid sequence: CASSLTGRVPGELFF.

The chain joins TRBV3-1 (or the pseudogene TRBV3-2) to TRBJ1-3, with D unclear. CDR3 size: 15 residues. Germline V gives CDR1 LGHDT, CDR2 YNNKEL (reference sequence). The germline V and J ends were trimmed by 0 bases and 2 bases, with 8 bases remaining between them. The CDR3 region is CASSQDHTTGNTIYF. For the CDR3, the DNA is TGTGCCAGCAGCCAAGACCACACGACTGGAAACACCATATATTTT.

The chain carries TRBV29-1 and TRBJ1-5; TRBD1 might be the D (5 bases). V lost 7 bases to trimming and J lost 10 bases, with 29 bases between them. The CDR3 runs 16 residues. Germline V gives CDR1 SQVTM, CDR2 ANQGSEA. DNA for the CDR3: TGCAGCGGCCTCCAGGACACCATCGATAGGGCCGGTCCCCAGCATTTT. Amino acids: CSGLQDTIDRAGPQHF.

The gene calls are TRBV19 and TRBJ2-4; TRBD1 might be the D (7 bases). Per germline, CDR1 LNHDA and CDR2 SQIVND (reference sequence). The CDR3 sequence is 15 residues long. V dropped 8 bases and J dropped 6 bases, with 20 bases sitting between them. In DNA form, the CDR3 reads TGTGCCAGTTCTGTAGGGGGGACAGCGGTAAACATTCAGTACTTC. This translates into CASSVGGTAVNIQYF.

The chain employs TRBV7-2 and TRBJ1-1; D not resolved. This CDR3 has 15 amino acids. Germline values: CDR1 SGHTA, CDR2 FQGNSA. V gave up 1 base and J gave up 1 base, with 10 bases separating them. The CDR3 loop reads CASSLEVHRNTEAFF. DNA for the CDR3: TGTGCCAGCAGCTTAGAGGTACACAGGAACACTGAAGCTTTCTTT.

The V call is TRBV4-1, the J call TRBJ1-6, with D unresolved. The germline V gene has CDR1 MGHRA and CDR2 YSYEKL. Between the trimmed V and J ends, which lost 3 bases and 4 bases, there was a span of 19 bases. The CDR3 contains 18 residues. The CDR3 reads CASSHAPRRIGYNSPLHF. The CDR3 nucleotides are TGCGCCAGCAGCCATGCCCCTCGGAGGATAGGGTATAATTCACCCCTCCACTTT.

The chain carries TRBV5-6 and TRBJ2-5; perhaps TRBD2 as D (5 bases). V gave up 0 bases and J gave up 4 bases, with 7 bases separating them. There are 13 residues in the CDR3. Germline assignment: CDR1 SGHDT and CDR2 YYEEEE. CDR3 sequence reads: CASSLASGETQYF. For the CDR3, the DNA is TGTGCCAGCAGCTTGGCCAGCGGAGAGACCCAGTACTTC.

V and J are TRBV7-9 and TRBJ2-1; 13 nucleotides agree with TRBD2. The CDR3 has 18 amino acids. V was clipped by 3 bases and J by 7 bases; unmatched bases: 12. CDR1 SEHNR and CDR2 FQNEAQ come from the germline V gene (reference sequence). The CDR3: CASSFWAGTSGIGNEQFF. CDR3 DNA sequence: TGTGCCAGCAGCTTCTGGGCCGGGACTAGCGGGATAGGAAATGAGCAGTTCTTC.

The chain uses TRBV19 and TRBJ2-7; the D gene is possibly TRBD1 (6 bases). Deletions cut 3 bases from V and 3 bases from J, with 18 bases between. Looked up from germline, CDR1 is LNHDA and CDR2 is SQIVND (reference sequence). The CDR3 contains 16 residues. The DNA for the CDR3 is TGTGCCAGTAGTATGGTAAGGTCAAGGGGACACTACGAGCAGTACTTC. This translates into CASSMVRSRGHYEQYF.

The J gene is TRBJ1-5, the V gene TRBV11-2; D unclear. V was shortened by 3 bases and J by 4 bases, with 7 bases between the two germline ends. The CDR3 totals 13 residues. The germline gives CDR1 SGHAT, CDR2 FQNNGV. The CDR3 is CASSFGGNQPQHF. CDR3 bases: TGTGCCAGCAGCTTCGGAGGGAATCAGCCCCAGCATTTT.

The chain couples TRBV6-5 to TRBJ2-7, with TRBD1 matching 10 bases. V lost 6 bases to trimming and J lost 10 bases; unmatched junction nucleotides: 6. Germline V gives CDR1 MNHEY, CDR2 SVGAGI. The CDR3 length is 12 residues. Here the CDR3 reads CASRSGQGQQYF. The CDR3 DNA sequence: TGTGCCAGCAGATCGGGACAGGGGCAACAGTACTTC.